The clone carrying this TCR beta chain showed up just once. These data are taken from a study of OX40 agonist ivuxolimab in advanced cancers. Study-wide background: Patients achieving partial responses numbered three: one hepatocellular carcinoma case and two cutaneous melanoma cases.

The table came from immunoSEQ multiplex PCR; TCRdb's copy has only in-frame clones and leaves some out. This table holds about 48,000 clones, roughly 91% found once. Germline V gene data show CDR1 as SEHNR and CDR2 as FQNEAQ (reference sequence). V lost 1 base to trimming and J lost 0 bases, with 9 bases between them. The CDR3 consists of 15 residues. The chain links TRBV7-9 to TRBJ1-2; D not resolved. Sample: CD4+ or CD8+ T cells sorted from blood, taken in a trial of the OX40 agonist ivuxolimab. This TCR was recovered from an adult with an advanced solid tumor such as melanoma, head and neck, liver or kidney cancer. CDR3 DNA: TGTGCCAGCAGCTTAGTTCCAGATACTAACTATGGCTACACCTTC. Its translation is CASSLVPDTNYGYTF.